The 8 T cell receptor beta chains presented below share a single source sample, sequenced in a study of OX40 agonist ivuxolimab in advanced cancers. TCRdb's copy holds only in-frame clones and misses some; the assay was immunoSEQ multiplex PCR. Of about 94,000 clones in the sample, 80% to 95% were seen once. The sample here was CD4+ or CD8+ T cells sorted from blood, taken in a trial of the OX40 agonist ivuxolimab. Source of these receptors: an adult with an advanced solid tumor such as melanoma, head and neck, liver or kidney cancer.

This clone has a single count. The chain links TRBV27 to TRBJ2-1; D uncertain. V lost 0 bases, J lost 7 bases, and 10 bases lay in between. The CDR3 runs 14 residues. CDR1 is MNHEY and CDR2 is SMNVEV in the germline V gene (reference sequence). In DNA, the CDR3 is TGTGCCAGCAGTTTATCCACAGTGAGGAATGAGCAGTTCTTC. This gives the protein CASSLSTVRNEQFF.

The chain has TRBV10-1 and TRBJ1-1; 7 bases map to TRBD1. Germline CDR1 and CDR2: WNHNN and SYGVQD (reference sequence). The CDR3 has 13 residues. V lost 1 base to trimming and J lost 6 bases; unmatched junction nucleotides: 2. In DNA form, the CDR3 reads TGCGCCAGCAGTGAGTATGACAGGGCTGAAGCTTTCTTT. This sequence encodes CASSEYDRAEAFF.

This chain connects TRBV27 to TRBJ2-7; 8 bases fit TRBD1. CDR3 length: 14 amino acids. With 5 bases clipped from V and 3 bases from J, the junction kept 6 bases outside the gene matches. The germline V gene has CDR1 MNHEY and CDR2 SMNVEV (reference sequence). CDR3 loop: CASSISGTGYEQYF. The CDR3 region has the DNA TGTGCCAGCAGTATTTCCGGGACAGGCTACGAGCAGTACTTC.

The chain is built from TRBV6-5 and TRBJ2-2; tentative D call: TRBD1 (6 bases). The CDR3 consists of 13 residues. Germline-derived CDR1 and CDR2 are MNHEY and SVGAGI. V shed 8 bases and J shed 3 bases, with 10 bases lying between them. In DNA form, the CDR3 reads TGTGCCAGCTGGGACACCTACACCGGGGAGCTGTTTTTT. Protein product: CASWDTYTGELFF.

The rearrangement uses TRBV14 and TRBJ2-3; 7 bases line up with TRBD1. In germline, CDR1 is SGHDN, CDR2 FVKESK. This CDR3 contains 18 residues. V lost 2 bases and J lost 4; bases outside the gene matches: 15. The CDR3 loop is CASSQLTGQSASADTQYF. The CDR3 DNA is TGTGCCAGCAGCCAATTGACGGGACAGTCGGCGTCCGCAGATACGCAGTATTTT.

The chain is built from TRBV27 and TRBJ1-5; unclear D gene. CDR3 length: 14 residues. Per germline, CDR1 MNHEY and CDR2 SMNVEV (reference sequence). The germline V and J ends were trimmed by 4 bases and 1 base, with 8 bases remaining between them. CDR3 in amino acids: CASSSRKSNQPQHF. DNA of the CDR3: TGTGCCAGCAGTTCGAGGAAAAGCAATCAGCCCCAGCATTTT.

The CDR3 reads CASFPPGQPQHF. DNA for the CDR3: TGTGCCAGCTTTCCCCCCGGTCAGCCCCAGCATTTT. The gene calls are TRBV9 and TRBJ1-5; D unresolved. The CDR3 runs 12 residues. V was shortened by 7 bases and J by 6 bases, with 11 bases between the two germline ends. The V gene's germline CDR1 is SGDLS and CDR2 YYNGEE. Drawing the rest from reference TRBV9 and TRBJ1-5, the complete variable domain is DSGVTQTPKHLITATGQRVTLRCSPRSGDLSVYWYQQSLDQGLQFLIQYYNGEERAKGNILERFSAQQFPDLHSELNLSSLELGDSALYFCASFPPGQPQHFGDGTRLSIL.

The gene calls are TRBV5-4 and TRBJ2-3; TRBD2 might be the D (5 bases). This CDR3 has 16 amino acids. V lost 4 bases, J lost 3 bases, and 18 bases lay in between. CDR1 and CDR2 from the germline V gene are SGHNT and YYREEE (reference sequence). CDR3 amino acids: CASSPGVGEGTDTQYF. In nucleotides, the CDR3 is TGTGCCAGCAGCCCAGGTGTGGGAGAAGGAACAGATACGCAGTATTTT.